The entry that follows covers one T cell receptor beta chain sequence. The antigen remains unidentified. Each CDR3 protein is one row after TCRdb ran MiXCR on the 5' RACE reads. The sample includes fewer than 650,000 distinct CDR3 sequences, under 8.5% of them seen just once. The record originates from a study of identical twins. Study-wide findings and caveats: Abundant beta clonotypes from cord blood bore fewer insertions; memory repertoires lacked this pattern.

This same sample was also part of a study on yellow fever vaccine responses in identical twins.

This TCR was sampled from a woman aged 18-30 years in good health. The sequenced material came from PBMCs.

The CDR3 spells CASSFQGHGYTF. CDR3 DNA sequence: TGTGCCAGCAGTTTCCAGGGTCATGGCTACACCTTC. J is TRBJ1-2 and V is TRBV12-3 or TRBV12-4, with a possible D match to TRBD1 (5 bases). V was clipped by 3 bases and J by 6 bases, with 8 bases between them. The CDR3 extends over 12 amino acids.